This T cell receptor (beta chain) was identified in a study of OX40 agonist ivuxolimab in advanced cancers. The study's findings and limits: Undetermined was the antigen specificity of the expanded peripheral T cells. Relative to CD4+ cells, CD8+ T cells on average had more expanded clones.

Peripheral blood came from all dose cohorts at three timepoints. The V and J ends lost 3 bases and 1 base respectively, with 9 bases between them. Germline V gene data show CDR1 as SGHAT and CDR2 as FQNNGV. The CDR3 is 14 amino acids. Concerning this clone itself: Its antigen is currently unknown.

Repertoires were generated with immunoSEQ multiplex PCR, while TCRdb's copy carries only in-frame clones and drops some. The sample contains tens of thousands of clones, roughly 86% of which appear only once. The source was CD4+ or CD8+ T cells sorted from blood, collected in a trial of the OX40 agonist ivuxolimab. This TCR was recovered from an adult with an advanced solid tumor such as melanoma, head and neck, liver or kidney cancer. The genes are TRBV11-2 and TRBJ1-1; D gene ambiguous. CDR3 bases: TGTGCCAGCAGCTTCGGCAGTGAGAACACTGAAGCTTTCTTT. Residues: CASSFGSENTEAFF.